The 14 T cell receptor beta chains below were found in one sample sequenced in a study of T cells in Graves' hyperthyroidism and ophthalmopathy. Regions amplified from RNA transcripts were the TCR beta CDR3 regions. The TCR CDR3 was amplified in a first-round RT-PCR using the HTBI primer set. Each CDR3 protein gets one entry after TCRdb re-called the multiplex PCR reads with MiXCR. Here the sample spans approximately 740,000 distinct CDR3 sequences, less than 15% being singletons. The source material was blood. The receptors come from a woman under 30 with Graves' hyperthyroidism.

The CDR3 loop reads CSVDTGARGQPQHF. The DNA of the CDR3 is TGCAGCGTAGACACAGGGGCCCGAGGGCAGCCCCAGCATTTT. This chain uses TRBV29-1 with TRBJ1-5, with 7 bases aligning to TRBD1. Per germline, CDR1 SQVTM and CDR2 ANQGSEA. The CDR3 totals 14 residues. V dropped 6 bases and J dropped 7; count of bases not matched to a gene: 12.

The rearrangement joins TRBV6-1 to TRBJ2-1; 13 bases fit TRBD2. Germline lookup yields CDR1 MNHNS and CDR2 SASEGT. CDR3 length equals 13 residues. V trimming: 6 bases; J trimming: 12 bases; junction bases outside the gene matches: 5. The CDR3 sequence: CASRLAGGVGQFF. The CDR3 nucleotides read TGTGCCAGCAGACTAGCGGGAGGGGTTGGGCAGTTCTTC.

Ten or more counts support this clonotype. The chain employs TRBV2 and TRBJ2-2, with 12 bases lining up with TRBD2. The germline V gene has CDR1 SNHLY and CDR2 FYNNEI. V shed 7 bases, J shed 4 bases, and the junction held 1 base outside the gene matches. The CDR3 contains 14 residues. Here the CDR3 reads CASKTSGSTGELFF. In DNA, the CDR3 is TGTGCCAGCAAGACTAGCGGGAGCACCGGGGAGCTGTTTTTT.

Details on this clonotype: A read error may produce the germline difference seen at one junction end. This chain links TRBV28 with TRBJ1-3, with 9 bases that match TRBD1. CDR1 and CDR2 from the germline V gene are MDHEN and SYDVKM. This CDR3 is built from 15 residues. Written as DNA, the CDR3 is TGTGCCGGCAGTTTTGGGACAGGGATGTCGGACACCATATATTTT. It is translated as CAGSFGTGMSDTIYF.

This clonotype was seen repeatedly, ten times or more. The rearrangement uses TRBV20-1 and TRBJ2-1; D not resolved. The V end lost 0 bases, the J end lost 3 bases, and 12 bases lay between the germline ends. This CDR3 contains 15 residues. In germline, CDR1 is DFQATT, CDR2 SNEGSKA (reference sequence). In nucleotides, the CDR3 is TGCAGTGCTAGAGAACGAAGGAAAGGCTACAATGAGCAGTTCTTC. Its translation: CSARERRKGYNEQFF.

The sample holds many counts of this clonotype. CDR3 in amino acids: CAWSVTGLAVDTQYF. In nucleotides, the CDR3 is TGTGCCTGGAGTGTAACGGGACTAGCCGTAGATACGCAGTATTTT. This chain joins TRBV30 and TRBJ2-3, with 9 bases that match TRBD2. V was clipped by 0 bases and J by 5 bases; unmatched bases: 6. CDR3 size: 15 residues. Germline CDR1 and CDR2: GTSNPN and SVGIG (reference sequence).

This clonotype was seen at least ten times. The chain is built from TRBV6-1 and TRBJ1-6, with D tentatively TRBD1 (6 bases). In germline, CDR1 is MNHNS, CDR2 SASEGT. V lost 7 bases to trimming and J lost 10 bases, with 17 bases between them. The length of the CDR3 is 14 residues. CDR3 sequence (DNA): TGTGCCAGCACGATTACAGGGAATCAGTCACCCCTCCACTTT. Residues: CASTITGNQSPLHF.

This chain joins TRBV20-1 and TRBJ1-6, with TRBD1 matching over 10 bases. Looked up from germline, CDR1 is DFQATT and CDR2 is SNEGSKA (reference sequence). CDR3 length: 16 residues. V lost 6 bases, J lost 0 bases, and 5 bases stayed unmatched. The CDR3 reads CSALDRGSSYNSPLHF. The CDR3 bases are TGCAGTGCCTTGGACAGGGGGAGCTCCTATAATTCACCCCTCCACTTT.

This clonotype was counted ten times or more. The J gene is TRBJ2-7, the V gene TRBV11-2; no clear D. V was cut by 1 base and J by 1 base, with 8 bases left in between. This CDR3 spans 14 amino acids. Germline V lookup: CDR1 SGHAT, CDR2 FQNNGV. The CDR3 is CASSLGYGSYEQYF. CDR3 nucleotide sequence: TGTGCCAGCAGCTTAGGGTACGGTTCCTACGAGCAGTACTTC.

This clonotype was seen only a few times. This chain connects TRBV19 to TRBJ2-2; 9 nucleotides match TRBD1. This CDR3 comprises 15 residues. With V trimmed by 6 bases and J by 5 bases, 7 bases remained unmatched. The germline V gene encodes CDR1 LNHDA and CDR2 SQIVND (reference sequence). CDR3 DNA: TGTGCCAGTAGCACAGGAGGGACAGGGACCGGGGAGCTGTTTTTT. This translates into CASSTGGTGTGELFF.

The genes are TRBV4-1 and TRBJ2-4; D might be TRBD1 or TRBD2, each matching 5 bases. This CDR3 has 19 amino acids. Germline V gene lookup returns CDR1 MGHRA and CDR2 YSYEKL. The V and J ends lost 3 bases and 0 bases respectively, with 21 bases between them. CDR3 in DNA: TGCGCCAGCAGCCATGAGGGGTCGGGGTATGACCTAGCCAAAAACATTCAGTACTTC. Translating it yields CASSHEGSGYDLAKNIQYF.

This clonotype was seen many times. The chain joins TRBV2 to TRBJ1-1, with D perhaps TRBD1 (5 bases). V lost 5 bases and J lost 10, with 29 bases in between. The CDR3 loop spans 17 amino acids. Germline CDR1 and CDR2: SNHLY and FYNNEI. CDR3 protein: CASSMRFIGRDPDGAFF. The DNA of the CDR3 is TGTGCCAGCAGTATGAGGTTCATTGGGAGGGACCCGGACGGAGCTTTCTTT.

This clonotype was recorded at least ten times. V gene TRBV18 combines with J gene TRBJ1-1; tentative D call: TRBD1 (5 bases). This CDR3 region has 17 residues. From germline, CDR1 is KGHSH and CDR2 LQKENI. Trimming left V 6 bases short and J 2 bases short, with 22 bases between. The CDR3 region is CASSPGNPGLRNTEAFF. The CDR3 bases are TGTGCCAGCTCTCCAGGGAATCCGGGCCTCAGAAACACTGAAGCTTTCTTT.

The rearrangement links TRBV29-1 to TRBJ2-3; D is perhaps TRBD1 (5 bases). The ends were cut back, 2 bases at V and 4 bases at J, with 13 bases in the middle. CDR3 length equals 14 residues. CDR1 SQVTM and CDR2 ANQGSEA come from the germline V gene. The CDR3 here is CSVELLDNSDTQYF. In DNA, the CDR3 is TGCAGCGTTGAACTTTTGGACAATTCAGATACGCAGTATTTT.